This passage covers 8 T cell receptor beta chains from one sample sequenced in a study of T cell repertoires in ileal Crohn's disease. Clones were sequenced by immunoSEQ multiplex PCR, and TCRdb holds only the in-frame ones, with some missing. The sample yields 9,500 to 12,000 clones, around 90% seen once. Specified time point: inflamed ileum from the surgical specimen. Sample: ileal tissue. The receptor set was obtained from an adult with Crohn's disease.

V gene TRBV5-1 combines with J gene TRBJ1-1; no firm D call. Between the trimmed V and J ends, which lost 4 bases and 1 base, there was a span of 11 bases. The CDR3 consists of 14 residues. Germline values: CDR1 SGHRS, CDR2 YFSETQ. Here the CDR3 DNA reads TGCGCCAGCAGCCCCGGGAGCTCGAACACTGAAGCTTTCTTT. It specifies CASSPGSSNTEAFF.

The chain couples TRBV4-3 to TRBJ2-7; D may match TRBD1 or TRBD2 (5 bases each). Germline assignment: CDR1 LGHNA and CDR2 YSLEER. Trimming shortened V by 0 bases and J by 2 bases, and 8 bases separated the two germline ends. CDR3 length equals 14 residues. CDR3 coding DNA: TGCGCCAGCAGCCAAGATCGGGGCCCCTACGAGCAGTACTTC. This sequence encodes CASSQDRGPYEQYF.

The gene calls are TRBV29-1 and TRBJ1-5; D possibly corresponds to TRBD1 (5 bases). This CDR3 has 17 residues. V was cut by 5 bases and J by 2 bases, with 22 bases left in between. The germline gives CDR1 SQVTM, CDR2 ANQGSEA. The CDR3 DNA reads as TGCAGCGTTTTACTCCCTGGGGGGGGTGGGGGCAATCAGCCCCAGCATTTT. Amino acid sequence: CSVLLPGGGGGNQPQHF.

The rearrangement links TRBV6-4 to TRBJ2-3; TRBD1 matches 7 bases. CDR1 and CDR2 (germline): MRHNA, SNTAGT. The CDR3 length is 14 residues. Losses at the gene ends were 0 bases for V and 4 bases for J; bases not matched to a gene: 1. The CDR3 nucleotides read TGTGCCAGCAGTGACTCGCAGGGGGCAGATACGCAGTATTTT. It is translated as CASSDSQGADTQYF.

The chain carries TRBV29-1 and TRBJ1-1; a weak D match, TRBD1 (5 bases). The CDR3 has 15 amino acids. The V end was cut by 3 bases, the J end by 0 bases, with 14 bases between. CDR1 is SQVTM, CDR2 ANQGSEA, per germline. CDR3 region: CSVENRLGMNTEAFF. The CDR3 region has the DNA TGCAGCGTTGAGAACAGGCTGGGCATGAACACTGAAGCTTTCTTT.

J is TRBJ2-2 and V is TRBV10-3; perhaps TRBD1 as D (6 bases). V was clipped by 7 bases and J by 5 bases, with 14 bases between them. The CDR3 spans 14 residues. Germline-derived CDR1 and CDR2 are ENHRY and SYGVKD. The DNA for the CDR3 is TGTGCCATCAACAGGGATGGAGTAACCGGGGAGCTGTTTTTT. Amino acid sequence: CAINRDGVTGELFF.

This sequence joins TRBV4-3 and TRBJ1-5; unclear D gene. Germline-derived CDR1 and CDR2 are LGHNA and YSLEER. The length of the CDR3 is 15 residues. Between the trimmed V and J ends, which lost 0 bases and 1 base, there was a span of 7 bases. The CDR3 region has the DNA TGCGCCAGCAGCCAAGACAGGAGCAGCAATCAGCCCCAGCATTTT. Translation gives CASSQDRSSNQPQHF.

This rearrangement joins TRBV10-3 to TRBJ2-3; D possibly corresponds to TRBD2 (6 bases). The CDR3 loop spans 13 amino acids. Germline assignment: CDR1 ENHRY and CDR2 SYGVKD. Deletions cut 11 bases from V and 2 bases from J, with 14 bases between. The CDR3 is CAGSGQPTDTQYF. The CDR3 bases are TGTGCCGGAAGCGGGCAACCCACAGATACGCAGTATTTT.